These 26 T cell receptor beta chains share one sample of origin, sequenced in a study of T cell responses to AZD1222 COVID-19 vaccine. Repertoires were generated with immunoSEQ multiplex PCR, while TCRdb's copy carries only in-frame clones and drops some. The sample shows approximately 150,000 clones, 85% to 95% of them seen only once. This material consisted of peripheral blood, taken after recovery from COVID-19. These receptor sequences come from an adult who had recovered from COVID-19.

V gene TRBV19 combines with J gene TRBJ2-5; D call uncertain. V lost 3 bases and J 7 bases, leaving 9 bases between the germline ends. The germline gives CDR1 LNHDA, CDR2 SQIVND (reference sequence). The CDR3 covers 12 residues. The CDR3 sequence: CASSIGLGTQYF. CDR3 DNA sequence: TGTGCCAGTAGTATCGGCTTGGGGACCCAGTACTTC.

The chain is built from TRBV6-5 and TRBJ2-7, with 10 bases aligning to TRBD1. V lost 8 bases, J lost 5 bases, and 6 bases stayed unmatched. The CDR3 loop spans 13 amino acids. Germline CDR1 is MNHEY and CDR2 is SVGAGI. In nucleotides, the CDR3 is TGTGCCAGCCGTACGACAGGGGGCGACGAGCAGTACTTC. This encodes CASRTTGGDEQYF.

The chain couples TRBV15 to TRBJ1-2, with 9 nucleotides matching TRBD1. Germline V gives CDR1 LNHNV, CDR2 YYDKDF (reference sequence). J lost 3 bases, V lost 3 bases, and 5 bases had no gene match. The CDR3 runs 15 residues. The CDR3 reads CATSREQGADYGYTF. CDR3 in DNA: TGTGCCACCAGCAGGGAACAGGGGGCCGACTATGGCTACACCTTC. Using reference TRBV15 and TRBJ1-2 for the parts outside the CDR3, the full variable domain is DAMVIQNPRYQVTQFGKPVTLSCSQTLNHNVMYWYQQKSSQAPKLLFHYYDKDFNNEADTPDNFQSRRPNTSFCFLDIRSPGLGDTAMYLCATSREQGADYGYTFGSGTRLTVV.

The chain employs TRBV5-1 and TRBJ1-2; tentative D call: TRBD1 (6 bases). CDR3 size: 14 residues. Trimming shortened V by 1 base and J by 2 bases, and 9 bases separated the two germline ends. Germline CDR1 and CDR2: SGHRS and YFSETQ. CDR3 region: CASSLSGENYGYTF. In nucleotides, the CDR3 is TGCGCCAGCAGCTTGTCAGGGGAAAACTATGGCTACACCTTC.

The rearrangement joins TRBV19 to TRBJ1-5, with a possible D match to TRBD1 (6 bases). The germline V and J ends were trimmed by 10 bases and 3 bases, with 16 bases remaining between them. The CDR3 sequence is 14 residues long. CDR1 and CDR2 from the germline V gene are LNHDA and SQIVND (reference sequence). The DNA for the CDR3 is TGTGCCACCAACGGGGGGCCCCTCAATCAGCCCCAGCATTTT. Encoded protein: CATNGGPLNQPQHF.

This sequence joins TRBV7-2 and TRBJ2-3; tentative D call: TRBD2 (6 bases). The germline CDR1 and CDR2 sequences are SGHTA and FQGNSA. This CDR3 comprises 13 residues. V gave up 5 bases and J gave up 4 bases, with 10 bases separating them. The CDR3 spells CASSLRLADTQYF. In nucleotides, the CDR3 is TGTGCCAGCAGCCTTCGACTAGCAGATACGCAGTATTTT. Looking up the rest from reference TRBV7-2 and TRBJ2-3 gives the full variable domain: GAGVSQSPSNKVTEKGKDVELRCDPISGHTALYWYRQSLGQGLEFLIYFQGNSAPDKSGLPSDRFSAERTGGSVSTLTIQRTQQEDSAVYLCASSLRLADTQYFGPGTRLTVL.

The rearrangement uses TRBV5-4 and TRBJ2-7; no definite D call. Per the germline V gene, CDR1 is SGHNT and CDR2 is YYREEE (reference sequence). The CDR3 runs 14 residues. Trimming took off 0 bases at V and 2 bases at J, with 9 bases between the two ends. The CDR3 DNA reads TGTGCCAGCAGCTTGGATGGGCCCCCCTACGAGCAGTACTTC. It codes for CASSLDGPPYEQYF.

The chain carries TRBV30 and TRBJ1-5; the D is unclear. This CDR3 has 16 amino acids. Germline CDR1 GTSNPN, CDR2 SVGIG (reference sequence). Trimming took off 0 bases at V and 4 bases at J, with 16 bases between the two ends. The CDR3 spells CAWSVRRTGANQPQHF. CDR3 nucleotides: TGTGCCTGGAGTGTACGTCGGACCGGAGCAAATCAGCCCCAGCATTTT.

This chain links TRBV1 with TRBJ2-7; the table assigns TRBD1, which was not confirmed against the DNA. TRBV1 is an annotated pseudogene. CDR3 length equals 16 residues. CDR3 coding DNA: TGCACCAGCAGCCATGAGAACGACAGGGGGGCATACGAGCAGTACTTC. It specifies CTSSHENDRGAYEQYF.

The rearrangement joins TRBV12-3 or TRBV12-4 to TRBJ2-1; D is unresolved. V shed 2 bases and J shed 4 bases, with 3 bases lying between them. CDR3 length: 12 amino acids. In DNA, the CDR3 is TGTGCCAGCAGTTTATCGTACAATGAGCAGTTCTTC. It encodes CASSLSYNEQFF.

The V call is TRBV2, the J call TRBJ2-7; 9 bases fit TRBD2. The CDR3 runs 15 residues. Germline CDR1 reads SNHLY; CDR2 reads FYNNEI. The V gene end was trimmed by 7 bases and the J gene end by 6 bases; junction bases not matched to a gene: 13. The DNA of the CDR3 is TGTGCCAGCACCCCTTCTAGCGGGACCTTTTCCGAGCAGTACTTC. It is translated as CASTPSSGTFSEQYF.

The CDR3, as DNA: TGTGCCAGCAGCCAAGTACCGGGACAGAACACTGAAGCTTTCTTT. Protein product: CASSQVPGQNTEAFF. V usage is TRBV3-1 (or the pseudogene TRBV3-2) and J usage is TRBJ1-1, with D possibly being TRBD1 (6 bases). With 1 base removed from V and 1 base from J, the gap between germline ends came to 10 bases. Germline V gives CDR1 LGHDT, CDR2 YNNKEL (reference sequence). The CDR3 runs 15 residues.

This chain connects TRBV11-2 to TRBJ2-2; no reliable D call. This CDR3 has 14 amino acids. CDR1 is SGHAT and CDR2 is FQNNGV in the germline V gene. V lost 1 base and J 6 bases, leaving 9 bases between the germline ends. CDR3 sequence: CASSLVGSSGELFF. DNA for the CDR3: TGTGCCAGCAGCTTAGTGGGTAGCTCCGGGGAGCTGTTTTTT. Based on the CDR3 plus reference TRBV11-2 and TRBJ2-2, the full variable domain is EAGVAQSPRYKIIEKRQSVAFWCNPISGHATLYWYQQILGQGPKLLIQFQNNGVVDDSQLPKDRFSAERLKGVDSTLKIQPAKLEDSAVYLCASSLVGSSGELFFGEGSRLTVL.

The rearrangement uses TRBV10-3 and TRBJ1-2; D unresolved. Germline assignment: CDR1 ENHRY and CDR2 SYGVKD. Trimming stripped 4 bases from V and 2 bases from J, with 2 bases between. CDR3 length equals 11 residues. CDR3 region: CAISVNYGYTF. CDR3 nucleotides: TGTGCCATCAGTGTGAACTATGGCTACACCTTC.

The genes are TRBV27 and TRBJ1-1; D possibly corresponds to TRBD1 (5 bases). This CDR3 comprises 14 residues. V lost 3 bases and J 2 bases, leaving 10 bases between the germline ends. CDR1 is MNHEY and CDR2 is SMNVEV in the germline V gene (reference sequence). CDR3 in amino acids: CASSLSGKNTEAFF. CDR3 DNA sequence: TGTGCCAGCAGTTTGTCAGGGAAAAACACTGAAGCTTTCTTT.

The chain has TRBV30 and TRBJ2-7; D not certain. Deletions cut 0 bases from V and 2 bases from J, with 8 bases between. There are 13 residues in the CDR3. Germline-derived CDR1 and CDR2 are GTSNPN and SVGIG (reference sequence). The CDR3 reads CAWSVQTPYEQYF. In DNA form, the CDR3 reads TGTGCCTGGAGTGTACAAACCCCCTACGAGCAGTACTTC.

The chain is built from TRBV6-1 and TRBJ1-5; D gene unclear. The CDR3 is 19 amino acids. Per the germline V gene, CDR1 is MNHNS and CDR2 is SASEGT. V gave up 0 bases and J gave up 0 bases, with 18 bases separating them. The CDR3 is CASSEAPHTGAGSNQPQHF. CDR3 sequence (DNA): TGTGCCAGCAGTGAAGCCCCCCACACCGGCGCGGGTAGCAATCAGCCCCAGCATTTT.

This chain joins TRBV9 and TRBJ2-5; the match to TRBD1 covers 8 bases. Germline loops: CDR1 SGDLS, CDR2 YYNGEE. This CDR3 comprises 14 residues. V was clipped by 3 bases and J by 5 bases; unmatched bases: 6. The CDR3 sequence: CASSAGGFRETQYF. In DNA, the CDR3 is TGTGCCAGCAGCGCAGGGGGCTTTCGGGAGACCCAGTACTTC. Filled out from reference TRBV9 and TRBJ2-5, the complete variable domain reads DSGVTQTPKHLITATGQRVTLRCSPRSGDLSVYWYQQSLDQGLQFLIQYYNGEERAKGNILERFSAQQFPDLHSELNLSSLELGDSALYFCASSAGGFRETQYFGPGTRLLVL.

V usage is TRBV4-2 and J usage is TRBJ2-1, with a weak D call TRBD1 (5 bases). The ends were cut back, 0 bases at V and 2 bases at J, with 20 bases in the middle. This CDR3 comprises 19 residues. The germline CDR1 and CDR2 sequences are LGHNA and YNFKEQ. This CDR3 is CASSQDTGTVVTAYNEQFF. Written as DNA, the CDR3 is TGTGCCAGCAGCCAAGATACTGGTACGGTTGTGACAGCCTACAATGAGCAGTTCTTC.

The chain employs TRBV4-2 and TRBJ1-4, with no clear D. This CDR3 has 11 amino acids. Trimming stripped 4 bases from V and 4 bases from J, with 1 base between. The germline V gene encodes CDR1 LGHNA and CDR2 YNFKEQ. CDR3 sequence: CASSLNEKLFF. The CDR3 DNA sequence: TGTGCCAGCAGCCTTAATGAAAAACTGTTTTTT.

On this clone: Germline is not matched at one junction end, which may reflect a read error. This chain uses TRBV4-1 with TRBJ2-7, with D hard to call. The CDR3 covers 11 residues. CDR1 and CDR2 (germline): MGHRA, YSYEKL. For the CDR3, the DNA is TGCGCCAGCAGCCAAGATAGGGCCCTCGTCTTC. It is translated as CASSQDRALVF.

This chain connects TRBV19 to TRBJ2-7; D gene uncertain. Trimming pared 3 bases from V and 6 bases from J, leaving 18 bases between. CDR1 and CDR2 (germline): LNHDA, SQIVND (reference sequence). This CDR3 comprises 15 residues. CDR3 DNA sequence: TGTGCCAGTAGTATCCGCGGCGGACCCCCTCGCGAGCAGTACTTC. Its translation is CASSIRGGPPREQYF.

This chain's CDR3 is CASSPGTVSYEQYF. DNA of the CDR3: TGCGCCAGCAGCCCTGGGACAGTGTCCTACGAGCAGTACTTC. This sequence joins TRBV5-1 and TRBJ2-7; 7 bases fit TRBD1. In germline, CDR1 is SGHRS, CDR2 YFSETQ. V lost 4 bases, J lost 1 base, and 5 bases stayed unmatched. CDR3 size: 14 residues. Combining the CDR3 with reference TRBV5-1 and TRBJ2-7 gives the whole variable domain KAGVTQTPRYLIKTRGQQVTLSCSPISGHRSVSWYQQTPGQGLQFLFEYFSETQRNKGNFPGRFSGRQFSNSRSEMNVSTLELGDSALYLCASSPGTVSYEQYFGPGTRLTVT.

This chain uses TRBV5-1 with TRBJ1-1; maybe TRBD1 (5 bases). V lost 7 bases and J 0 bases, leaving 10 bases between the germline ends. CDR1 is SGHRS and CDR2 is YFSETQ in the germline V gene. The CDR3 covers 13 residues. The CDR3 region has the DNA TGCGCCAGCGCCGAGACAGTGAACACTGAAGCTTTCTTT. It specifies CASAETVNTEAFF.

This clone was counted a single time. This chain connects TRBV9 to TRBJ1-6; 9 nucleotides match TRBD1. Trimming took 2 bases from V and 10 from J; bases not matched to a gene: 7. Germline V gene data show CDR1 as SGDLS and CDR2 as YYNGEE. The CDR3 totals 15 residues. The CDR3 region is CASSVTGGAGSPLHF. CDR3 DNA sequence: TGTGCCAGCAGCGTTACAGGGGGCGCAGGATCACCCCTCCACTTT. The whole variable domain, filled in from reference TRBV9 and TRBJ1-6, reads DSGVTQTPKHLITATGQRVTLRCSPRSGDLSVYWYQQSLDQGLQFLIQYYNGEERAKGNILERFSAQQFPDLHSELNLSSLELGDSALYFCASSVTGGAGSPLHFGNGTRLTVT.

The CDR3 DNA sequence: TGTGCCAGCAGCCGAAGGGGACTTTTACAAGAGACCCAGTACTTC. Translating gives CASSRRGLLQETQYF. This chain uses TRBV3-1 (or the pseudogene TRBV3-2) with TRBJ2-5; D perhaps matches TRBD2 (6 bases). V shed 4 bases and J shed 2 bases, with 14 bases lying between them. In germline, CDR1 is LGHDT, CDR2 YNNKEL (reference sequence). The CDR3 is made up of 15 amino acids.